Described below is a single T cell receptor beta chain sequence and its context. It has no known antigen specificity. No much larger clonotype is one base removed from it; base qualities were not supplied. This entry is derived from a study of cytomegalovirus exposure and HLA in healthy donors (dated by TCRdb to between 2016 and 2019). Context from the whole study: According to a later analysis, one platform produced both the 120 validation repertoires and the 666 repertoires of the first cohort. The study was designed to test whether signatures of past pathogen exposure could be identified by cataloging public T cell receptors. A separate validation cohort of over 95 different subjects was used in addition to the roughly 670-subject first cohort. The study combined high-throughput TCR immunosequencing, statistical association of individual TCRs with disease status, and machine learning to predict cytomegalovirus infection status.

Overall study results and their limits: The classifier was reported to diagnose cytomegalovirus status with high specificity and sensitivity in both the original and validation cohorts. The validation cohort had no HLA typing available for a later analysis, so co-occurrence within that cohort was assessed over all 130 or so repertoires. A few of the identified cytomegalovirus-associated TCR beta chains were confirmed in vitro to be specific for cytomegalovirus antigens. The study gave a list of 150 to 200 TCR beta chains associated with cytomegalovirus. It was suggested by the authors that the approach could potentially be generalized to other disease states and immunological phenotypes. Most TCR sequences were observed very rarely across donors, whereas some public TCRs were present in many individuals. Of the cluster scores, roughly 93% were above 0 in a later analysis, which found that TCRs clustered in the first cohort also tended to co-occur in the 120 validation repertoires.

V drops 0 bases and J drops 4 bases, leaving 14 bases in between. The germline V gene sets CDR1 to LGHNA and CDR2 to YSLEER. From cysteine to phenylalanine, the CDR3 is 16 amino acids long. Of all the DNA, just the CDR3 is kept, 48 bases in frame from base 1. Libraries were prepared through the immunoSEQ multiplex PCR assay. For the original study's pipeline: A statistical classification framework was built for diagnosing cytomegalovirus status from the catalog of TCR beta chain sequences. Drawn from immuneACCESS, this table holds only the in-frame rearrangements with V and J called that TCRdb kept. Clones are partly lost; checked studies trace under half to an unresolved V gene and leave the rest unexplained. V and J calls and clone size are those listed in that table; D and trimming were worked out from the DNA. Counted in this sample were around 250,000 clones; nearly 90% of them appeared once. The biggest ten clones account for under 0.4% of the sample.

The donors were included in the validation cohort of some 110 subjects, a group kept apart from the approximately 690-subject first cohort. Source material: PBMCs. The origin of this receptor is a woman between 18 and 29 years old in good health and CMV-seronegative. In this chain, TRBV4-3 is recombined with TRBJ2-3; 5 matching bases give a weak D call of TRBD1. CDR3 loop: CASSQDRTGYPDTQYF. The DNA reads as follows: TGCGCCAGCAGCCAAGATCGCACAGGATATCCAGATACGCAGTATTTT.